This passage covers 20 T cell receptor beta chains from one sample sequenced in a study of blood T cells in healthy people across ages. Primers used in a second PCR of about 7 to 12 cycles were a sample-barcoded 5' primer and a J-beta primer mix. Each CDR3 protein gets one entry after TCRdb re-called the 5' RACE reads with MiXCR. The repertoire holds some 1,000,000 distinct CDR3 sequences, with 25% as singletons. The sample also formed part of further work on T cells of mothers and their children.

Sequencing was performed on blood. The receptor source for this set is a girl aged 2 to 9 in good health.

This clonotype occurred a few times. The V call is TRBV28, the J call TRBJ2-7; tentative D call: TRBD1 (6 bases). Trimming took off 7 bases at V and 3 bases at J, with 19 bases between the two ends. Germline V lookup: CDR1 MDHEN, CDR2 SYDVKM. This CDR3 has 15 residues. The CDR3 spells CASKGDTRGNYEQYF. As DNA, the CDR3 is TGTGCCAGCAAAGGGGACACCCGAGGAAACTACGAGCAGTACTTC.

In its sample, this clonotype was seen many times. The chain has TRBV5-1 and TRBJ2-5; no firm D call. Per the germline V gene, CDR1 is SGHRS and CDR2 is YFSETQ. CDR3 size: 13 residues. V gave up 0 bases and J gave up 2 bases, with 5 bases separating them. CDR3 residues: CASSLVIQETQYF. In DNA form, the CDR3 reads TGCGCCAGCAGCTTGGTGATTCAAGAGACCCAGTACTTC.

The chain joins TRBV4-2 to TRBJ2-7, with D possibly being TRBD1 (6 bases). V lost 0 bases to trimming and J lost 4 bases, with 10 bases between them. Germline V lookup: CDR1 LGHNA, CDR2 YNFKEQ. This CDR3 contains 14 residues. The CDR3 DNA follows: TGTGCCAGCAGCCAAGAGTCGACAGGTTACGAGCAGTACTTC. Residues: CASSQESTGYEQYF.

This clonotype appeared a few times. This chain uses TRBV20-1 with TRBJ2-1, with TRBD2 matching 8 bases. The CDR3 length is 17 residues. Germline assignment: CDR1 DFQATT and CDR2 SNEGSKA (reference sequence). With 5 bases clipped from V and 1 base from J, the junction kept 13 bases outside the gene matches. CDR3 in amino acids: CSASPGLAGASYNEQFF. The CDR3 DNA reads TGCAGTGCTTCCCCTGGGCTAGCGGGTGCGTCCTACAATGAGCAGTTCTTC.

This clonotype was detected only a few times. V gene TRBV9 combines with J gene TRBJ2-3; no clear D. The CDR3 length is 15 residues. V gave up 0 bases and J gave up 1 base, with 9 bases separating them. Germline loops: CDR1 SGDLS, CDR2 YYNGEE. The DNA of the CDR3 is TGTGCCAGCAGCGTAGCGGCCGACCGCACAGATACGCAGTATTTT. As protein: CASSVAADRTDTQYF.

In this sample, this clonotype turned up a few times. The V gene is TRBV7-2, the J gene TRBJ2-5; unclear D gene. V lost 0 bases to trimming and J lost 7 bases, with 6 bases between them. Germline CDR1 SGHTA, CDR2 FQGNSA. There are 12 residues in the CDR3. The CDR3 reads CASSLAMGTQYF. CDR3 bases: TGTGCCAGCAGCTTAGCGATGGGGACCCAGTACTTC.

This clonotype was detected once. V is TRBV5-1 and J is TRBJ1-1; unclear D gene. Germline V CDR1 and CDR2: SGHRS, YFSETQ. The CDR3 is 16 amino acids. V lost 0 bases to trimming and J lost 1 base, with 13 bases between them. CDR3 in DNA: TGCGCCAGCAGCTTGGCCTTTTCAGAAGCGAACACTGAAGCTTTCTTT. Its translation is CASSLAFSEANTEAFF.

This chain joins TRBV2 and TRBJ2-5; tentative D call: TRBD1 (6 bases). Gene TRBJ2-7 matches the end of the DNA better, so the J call may be wrong. The CDR3 has 14 amino acids. From germline, CDR1 is SNHLY and CDR2 FYNNEI. The CDR3 sequence is CASNFGTLTYEQYF. DNA for the CDR3: TGTGCCAGCAACTTCGGGACATTGACCTACGAGCAGTACTTC.

This clonotype was counted only a few times. This rearrangement joins TRBV7-9 to TRBJ1-3, with no clear D. The V gene's germline CDR1 is SEHNR and CDR2 FQNEAQ (reference sequence). V lost 5 bases and J 10 bases, leaving 12 bases between the germline ends. The CDR3 is 12 amino acids. CDR3 in amino acids: CASSLGVGTIYF. The CDR3, as DNA: TGTGCCAGCAGCCTAGGCGTTGGGACCATATATTTT.

This sequence joins TRBV28 and TRBJ2-5; a weak D match, TRBD2 (6 bases). Trimming cost V 10 bases and J 5 bases, with 11 bases left between them. Germline CDR1 MDHEN, CDR2 SYDVKM. This CDR3 region has 11 residues. Written as DNA, the CDR3 is TGTGCCATTCGACTAGAGGAGACCCAGTACTTC. Its protein is CAIRLEETQYF.

This chain connects TRBV28 to TRBJ2-7, with D perhaps TRBD1 (5 bases). Germline V gene sequence: CDR1 MDHEN, CDR2 SYDVKM. V was clipped by 2 bases and J by 0 bases, with 11 bases between them. CDR3 length: 15 amino acids. CDR3 nucleotides: TGTGCCAGCAGTTTAGGCGGACAACACTCCTACGAGCAGTACTTC. The encoded protein is CASSLGGQHSYEQYF.

This clonotype was detected only a few times. This chain joins TRBV5-1 and TRBJ2-1; 7 nucleotides align to TRBD1. The J call may be mistaken, given a closer DNA end match to TRBJ2-7. Germline V gene sequence: CDR1 SGHRS, CDR2 YFSETQ. The CDR3 covers 13 residues. The CDR3 DNA follows: TGCGCGTCGTCGGACAGGAACCCCTACGAGCAGTACTTC. This codes for CASSDRNPYEQYF.

This rearrangement joins TRBV10-3 to TRBJ2-5, with TRBD1 identical over 10 bases. The ends lost 2 bases at V and 5 bases at J; junction bases unmatched: 8. Germline loops: CDR1 ENHRY, CDR2 SYGVKD. The CDR3 sequence is 16 residues long. The CDR3 loop reads CAISEGDRGWMETQYF. CDR3 bases: TGTGCCATCAGTGAGGGGGACAGGGGATGGATGGAGACCCAGTACTTC.

This clonotype was detected a few times. The V and J genes are TRBV3-1 and TRBJ2-3; the D is unclear. The V end was cut by 4 bases, the J end by 6 bases, with 8 bases between. Germline CDR1 is LGHDT and CDR2 is YNNKEL (reference sequence). This CDR3 contains 12 residues. CDR3 DNA sequence: TGTGCCAGCAGCCTCCGCTTTGATACGCAGTATTTT. Residues: CASSLRFDTQYF.

This clonotype was found a few times. This sequence joins TRBV13 and TRBJ1-1; perhaps TRBD1 as D (6 bases). Trimming shortened V by 2 bases and J by 0 bases, and 13 bases separated the two germline ends. The CDR3 is 16 residues long. CDR1 is PRHDT and CDR2 is FYEKMQ in the germline V gene (reference sequence). CDR3 sequence reads: CASSLYAGELNTEAFF. CDR3 nucleotide sequence: TGTGCCAGCAGCTTATATGCAGGGGAGCTGAACACTGAAGCTTTCTTT.

The chain is built from TRBV5-6 and TRBJ2-7, with 8 nucleotides matching TRBD1. The V segment lost 0 bases and the J segment 3 bases; nucleotides outside the gene matches: 5. There are 15 residues in the CDR3. Germline-derived CDR1 and CDR2 are SGHDT and YYEEEE. The CDR3, as DNA: TGTGCCAGCAGCTTGGTGGGGACAGGAGTCTACGAGCAGTACTTC. Translated: CASSLVGTGVYEQYF.

The gene calls are TRBV4-3 and TRBJ2-7; D gene unclear. Germline V lookup: CDR1 LGHNA, CDR2 YSLEER. V dropped 0 bases and J dropped 2 bases, with 14 bases sitting between them. The CDR3 length is 16 residues. Written as DNA, the CDR3 is TGCGCCAGCAGCCAAGATGGGCCCTATGGGCCCTACGAGCAGTACTTC. It codes for CASSQDGPYGPYEQYF.

This clonotype was counted a few times. This chain connects TRBV20-1 to TRBJ2-3, with D maybe TRBD1 (5 bases). Trimming stripped 3 bases from V and 8 bases from J, with 30 bases between. Germline assignment: CDR1 DFQATT and CDR2 SNEGSKA (reference sequence). CDR3 length equals 18 residues. DNA for the CDR3: TGCAGTGCTAGGGCCAATTCAGGGCAGGCAATTGATCCTGGTACGCAGTATTTT. Translating gives CSARANSGQAIDPGTQYF.

Only a few counts were recorded for this clonotype. The chain links TRBV20-1 to TRBJ1-2; a weak D match, TRBD1 (5 bases). The CDR3 sequence is 14 residues long. Between the trimmed V and J ends, which lost 5 bases and 7 bases, there was a span of 20 bases. From germline, CDR1 is DFQATT and CDR2 SNEGSKA (reference sequence). CDR3 nucleotides: TGCAGTGCTCCGAGGACGGATGCGGGGGGTGGCTACACCTTC. It yields the protein CSAPRTDAGGGYTF.

This clonotype was seen only a few times. The rearrangement links TRBV6-5 to TRBJ1-6, with unresolved D. Trimming left V 6 bases short and J 7 bases short, with 10 bases between. CDR1 is MNHEY, CDR2 SVGAGI, per germline. CDR3 size: 13 residues. CDR3 loop: CASRSGSNSPLHF. The CDR3 DNA is TGTGCCAGCAGGTCAGGATCGAATTCACCCCTCCACTTT.